A selection of T cell receptor beta chains follows, all from one sample in a study of memory CD4+ T cells and cytomegalovirus serostatus. Sequencing was performed with immunoSEQ multiplex PCR; in TCRdb, only in-frame clones are kept and a portion is missing. The table records 85,000 to 100,000 clones, 80% of them present only once. What was sequenced was memory CD4+ T cells from blood. Receptors were obtained from an adult in good health and CMV-seropositive. Both conserved end residues are part of each CDR3. A D gene is named only where the DNA matches it firmly. A row's size may be missing; if present it is once, few, many or a size class.

-,TRBD1,TRBV5-1,TRBJ2-4,TGCGCCAGCAGCTTGGGACAGGGCGAAAAGTACTTC,CASSLGQGEKYF
-,-,TRBV19,TRBJ1-5,TGTGCCAGTAGCGGGGGCATGGATCAGCCCCAGCATTTT,CASSGGMDQPQHF
-,TRBD1,TRBV19,TRBJ1-1,TGTGCCAGTAGTATAACAGGGGGGATACCAGCGAACACTGAAGCTTTCTTT,CASSITGGIPANTEAFF
-,TRBD1,TRBV7-3,TRBJ2-1,TGTGCCAGTTCCCGGGCAGGGGGATCGGATGAGCAGTTCTTC,CASSRAGGSDEQFF
-,-,TRBV7-2,TRBJ2-7,TGTGCCAGCAGCCCCCAAAGGGCCCGGACAGAAGGTTACGAGCAGTACTTC,CASSPQRARTEGYEQYF
-,TRBD1,TRBV9,TRBJ2-3,TGTGCCAGTGGGGCAGGGGGCATAGATACGCAGTATTTT,CASGAGGIDTQYF
-,-,TRBV30,TRBJ2-5,TGTGCCTGGAGTTCTTACAGTCAAGAGACCCAGTACTTC,CAWSSYSQETQYF
-,TRBD1,TRBV6-1,TRBJ2-5,TGTGCCAGCAGTGAAGCAATCACAGGGGGCGAAACCCAGTACTTC,CASSEAITGGETQYF
-,TRBD2,TRBV5-1,TRBJ2-1,TGCGCCAGCAGCTCCCGCAGCGGGAGTGATGAGCAGTTCTTC,CASSSRSGSDEQFF
-,TRBD1,TRBV30,TRBJ2-2,TGTGCCTGGAGTATACACGGGACAGGGGGTTTCGGGGAGCTGTTTTTT,CAWSIHGTGGFGELFF
-,-,TRBV29-1,TRBJ2-5,TGCAGCGTTGGGGGTGCGGGTATACAAGAGACCCAGTACTTC,CSVGGAGIQETQYF
-,TRBD1,TRBV4-1,TRBJ1-1,TGCGCCAGCAGCCGCCATGACAGGGCGGGGACTGAAGCTTTCTTT,CASSRHDRAGTEAFF
-,-,TRBV18,TRBJ1-1,TGTGCCAGCTCACCACCGAAGACAGGGAACACTGAAGCTTTCTTT,CASSPPKTGNTEAFF
-,-,TRBV6-6,TRBJ2-2,TGTGCCAGCCGGGACCCGGGGGTCGGCGGGGAGCTGTTTTTT,CASRDPGVGGELFF
-,TRBD1,TRBV5-1,TRBJ1-2,TGCGCCAGCAAAGAAAGGACAGGGGGCTTTAATGGCTACACCTTC,CASKERTGGFNGYTF
-,TRBD2,TRBV5-1,TRBJ2-7,TGCGCCAGCAGCGTCGGACTAGCGGGAGGCCCCTACGAGCAGTACTTC,CASSVGLAGGPYEQYF
-,-,TRBV7-2,TRBJ2-2,TGTGCCAGCAGCCGAGGCATTACGTTTACCGGGGAGCTGTTTTTT,CASSRGITFTGELFF
-,TRBD2,TRBV18,TRBJ2-3,TGTGCCAGCTCAGCTAGCGGGGCCACAGATACGCAGTATTTT,CASSASGATDTQYF
-,TRBD1,TRBV11-2,TRBJ1-5,TGTGCCAGCAGCCGGGGGCTTTTTGGGACAGATAGCAATCAGCCCCAGCATTTT,CASSRGLFGTDSNQPQHF
-,-,TRBV7-2,TRBJ2-5,TGTGCCAGCAGCTTAAGGGATTTAGAGACCCAGTACTTC,CASSLRDLETQYF
-,-,TRBV7-2,TRBJ1-5,TGTGCCAGCAGCTTGCAGACAGGAGTTAGCAATCAGCCCCAGCATTTT,CASSLQTGVSNQPQHF
-,-,TRBV5-1,TRBJ2-1,TGCGCCAGCAGCTTGACGGGTGCCTCCTACAATGAGCAGTTCTTC,CASSLTGASYNEQFF
-,TRBD1,TRBV5-5,TRBJ2-7,TGTGCCAGCAGCTTGACGGCAGGGGGAAGCGAGCAGTACTTC,CASSLTAGGSEQYF
few,-,TRBV11-2,TRBJ1-2,TGTGCCAGCAGCTTAGAGTTTGGGGCTGGCTATGGCTACACCTTC,CASSLEFGAGYGYTF
-,-,TRBV5-1,TRBJ2-3,TGCGCCAGCAGCATTAAGACTAGTTCGAGCGTCACAGATACGCAGTATTTT,CASSIKTSSSVTDTQYF
-,TRBD1,TRBV28,TRBJ1-2,TGTGCCAGCAGGTCGACCGGGACAGGTACGAACTATGGCTACACCTTC,CASRSTGTGTNYGYTF
few,-,TRBV19,TRBJ1-1,TGTGCCAGTAGTATGGTGGGCAGTGAAGCTTTCTTT,CASSMVGSEAFF
-,-,TRBV4-1,TRBJ1-6,TGCGCCAGCAGCCAAGTGTGGGGGGAGAATTCACCCCTCCACTTT,CASSQVWGENSPLHF
once,-,TRBV19,TRBJ2-3,TGTGCCAGTTCCAGGGTTGATCCACAAGATACGCAGTATTTT,CASSRVDPQDTQYF
-,-,TRBV4-1,TRBJ1-2,TGCGCCAGCAGCCAAGTAGACACGGAGGGTCTGTGGGACTACACCTTC,CASSQVDTEGLWDYTF
-,-,TRBV25-1,TRBJ1-1,TGTGCCAGCAGTGAAATAGGGGTGAACACTGAAGCTTTCTTT,CASSEIGVNTEAFF
-,-,TRBV27,TRBJ2-7,TGTGCCAGCAGTCTACTCGGACCCTCCTACGAGCAGTACTTC,CASSLLGPSYEQYF
-,TRBD1,TRBV18,TRBJ1-5,TGTGCCAGCTCACGCAGACAGGGTGGGGATCGTCAGCCCCAGCATTTT,CASSRRQGGDRQPQHF
-,-,TRBV2,TRBJ2-5,TGTGCCAGCAGCCCCCAAGAGACCCAGTACTTC,CASSPQETQYF
-,-,TRBV4-1,TRBJ1-3,TGCGCCAGCAGCCAAGATATAGACTCTGGAAACACCATATATTTT,CASSQDIDSGNTIYF
-,TRBD2,TRBV29-1,TRBJ2-1,TGCAGCGTTGTCCCAACTAGCGGGAGTGGTGAGCAGTTCTTC,CSVVPTSGSGEQFF
-,-,TRBV19,TRBJ1-1,TGTGCCAGTACGGTGGCGGGGAGGAACACTGAAGCTTTCTTT,CASTVAGRNTEAFF
-,TRBD1,TRBV6-1,TRBJ2-7,TGTGCCAGCAGTGGACAGGGCCACGAGCAGTACTTC,CASSGQGHEQYF
-,TRBD1,TRBV28,TRBJ1-4,TGTGCCAGCAGGCCCACCACAGGGGGGGGAGAAAAACTGTTTTTT,CASRPTTGGGEKLFF
-,-,TRBV19,TRBJ2-2,TGTGCCAGTAGTATAGGTCAGCCTACCGGGGAGCTGTTTTTT,CASSIGQPTGELFF
-,-,TRBV28,TRBJ1-3,TGTGCCAGCAGTTTAGGGGGTTCTGGAAACACCATATATTTT,CASSLGGSGNTIYF
-,-,TRBV18,TRBJ1-1,TGTGCCAGCTCACCCCTCTCGACTCCGACGGGCCATGAAGCTTTCTTT,CASSPLSTPTGHEAFF